The clone carrying this T cell receptor (beta chain) was counted many times. The antigen is unknown. The data were obtained in a study of CD8 T cells in ankylosing spondylitis. Findings and caveats of the study: One TCR beta motif, made up of under ten highly homologous variants, appeared characteristic of ankylosing spondylitis blood. Within matched ankylosing spondylitis synovial fluid, disease-linked clones were reportedly significantly enriched.

Trimming stripped 4 bases from V and 4 bases from J, with 19 bases between. Germline CDR1 is MNHEY and CDR2 is SMNVEV (reference sequence). This CDR3 has 16 residues. Each CDR3 protein gets one entry after TCRdb re-called the 5' RACE reads with MiXCR. Here the sample spans about 240,000 distinct CDR3 sequences, around 10% being singletons. The sequencing sample was made of blood, either unsorted or a sorted T cell fraction (not recorded which). The chain is built from TRBV27 and TRBJ1-2, with D perhaps matching TRBD1 (6 bases). The receptor was derived from a male donor with ankylosing spondylitis or in good health (not recorded which). The CDR3 sequence: CASSSIYRGQIYGYTF. Written as DNA, the CDR3 is TGTGCCAGCAGTTCGATCTACAGAGGACAGATCTATGGCTACACCTTC.